The clone carrying this TCR beta chain was recorded at least ten times. The antigen is unknown. TCRdb fed the 5' RACE reads into MiXCR, producing one record per CDR3 protein. The sample lists roughly 42,000 distinct CDR3 sequences, less than 3.5% occurring once. This sample is part of a study of CD8 T cells in ankylosing spondylitis. There are 15 residues in the CDR3. Unmatched junction bases numbered 5, after V lost 3 bases and J lost 1 base. Germline V gene data show CDR1 as SGDLS and CDR2 as YYNGEE. Study findings and constraints: Reactive arthritis synovial fluid and blood previously showed some of these motif variants. Clones that were linked to disease were CD8+ and were relatively rare in peripheral blood. It was reported that disease-linked clones were significantly enriched in matched ankylosing spondylitis synovial fluid.

The specimen was blood, either unsorted or a sorted T cell fraction (not recorded which). This chain uses TRBV9 with TRBJ2-3; TRBD1 aligns across 7 bases. The source is a male donor with ankylosing spondylitis or in good health (not recorded which). CDR3 DNA sequence: TGTGCCAGCAGCGCCCGAGGGACAGGCACAGATACGCAGTATTTT. It translates to CASSARGTGTDTQYF.